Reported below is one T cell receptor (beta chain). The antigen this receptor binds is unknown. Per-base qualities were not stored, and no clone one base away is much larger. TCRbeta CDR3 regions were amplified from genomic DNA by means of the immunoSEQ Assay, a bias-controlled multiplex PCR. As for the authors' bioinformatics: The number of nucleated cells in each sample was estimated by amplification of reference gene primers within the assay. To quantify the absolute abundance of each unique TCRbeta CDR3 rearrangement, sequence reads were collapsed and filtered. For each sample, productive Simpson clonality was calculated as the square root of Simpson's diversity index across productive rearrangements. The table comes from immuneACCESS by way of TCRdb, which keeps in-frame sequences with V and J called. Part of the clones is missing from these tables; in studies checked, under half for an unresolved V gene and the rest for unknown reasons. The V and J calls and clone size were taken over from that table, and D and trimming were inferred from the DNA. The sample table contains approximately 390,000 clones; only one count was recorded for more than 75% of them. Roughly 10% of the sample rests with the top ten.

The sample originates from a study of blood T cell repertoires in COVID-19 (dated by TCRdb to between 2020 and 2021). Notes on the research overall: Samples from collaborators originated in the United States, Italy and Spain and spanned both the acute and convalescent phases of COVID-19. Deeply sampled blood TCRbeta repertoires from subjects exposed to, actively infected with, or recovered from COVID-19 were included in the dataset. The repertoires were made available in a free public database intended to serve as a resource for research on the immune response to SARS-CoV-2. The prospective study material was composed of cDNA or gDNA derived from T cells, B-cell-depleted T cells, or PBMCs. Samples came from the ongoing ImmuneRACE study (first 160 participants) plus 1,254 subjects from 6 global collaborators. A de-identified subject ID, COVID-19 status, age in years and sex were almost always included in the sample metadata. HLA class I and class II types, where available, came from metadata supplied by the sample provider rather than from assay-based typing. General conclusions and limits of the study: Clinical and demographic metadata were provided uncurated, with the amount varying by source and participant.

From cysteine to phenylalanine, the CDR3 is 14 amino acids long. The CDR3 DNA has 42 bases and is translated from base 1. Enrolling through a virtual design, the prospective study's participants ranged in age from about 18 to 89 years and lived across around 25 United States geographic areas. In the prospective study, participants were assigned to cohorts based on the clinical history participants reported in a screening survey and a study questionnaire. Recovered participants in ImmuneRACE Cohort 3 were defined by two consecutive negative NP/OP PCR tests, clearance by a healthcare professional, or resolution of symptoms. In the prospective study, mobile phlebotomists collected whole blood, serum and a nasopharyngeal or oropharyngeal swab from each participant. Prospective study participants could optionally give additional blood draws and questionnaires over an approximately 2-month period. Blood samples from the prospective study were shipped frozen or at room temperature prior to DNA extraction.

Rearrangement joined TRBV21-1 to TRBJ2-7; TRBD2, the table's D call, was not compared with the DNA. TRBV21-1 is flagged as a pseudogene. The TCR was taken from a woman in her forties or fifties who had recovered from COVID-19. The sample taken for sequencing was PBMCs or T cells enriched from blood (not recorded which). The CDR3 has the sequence CASSKAEGPYEQYF. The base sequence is TGTGCCAGCAGCAAAGCTGAGGGCCCCTACGAGCAGTACTTC.